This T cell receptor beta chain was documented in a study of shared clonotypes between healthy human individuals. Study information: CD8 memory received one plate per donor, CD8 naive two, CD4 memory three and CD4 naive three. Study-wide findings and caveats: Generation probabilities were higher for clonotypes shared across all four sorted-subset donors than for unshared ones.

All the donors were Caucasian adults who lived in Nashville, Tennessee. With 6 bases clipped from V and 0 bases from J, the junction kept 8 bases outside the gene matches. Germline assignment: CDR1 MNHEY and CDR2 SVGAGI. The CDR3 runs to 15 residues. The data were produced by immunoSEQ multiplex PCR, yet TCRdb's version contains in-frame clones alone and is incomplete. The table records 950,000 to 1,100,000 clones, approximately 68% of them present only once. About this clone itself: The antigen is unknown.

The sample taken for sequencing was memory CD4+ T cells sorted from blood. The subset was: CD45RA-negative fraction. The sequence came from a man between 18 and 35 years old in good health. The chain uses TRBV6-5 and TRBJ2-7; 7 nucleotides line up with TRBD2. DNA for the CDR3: TGTGCCAGCAGGACCGTAGCGGGCGCCTCCTACGAGCAGTACTTC. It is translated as CASRTVAGASYEQYF.